The present entry profiles one T cell receptor (beta chain) with its context. Its antigen specificity is not known. Per-nucleotide qualities are absent, and no much larger clonotype sits a single base away. CDR1 and CDR2 were assigned from the germline V gene (reference sequence) as SGHNT and YYREEE. The junction shows trimming of 4 bases on V and 1 base on J, plus 14 bases between the germline ends. Spanning cysteine to phenylalanine, the CDR3 consists of 15 amino acids. The entry retains the CDR3 DNA only, 45 bases that are in frame from base 1. This entry is derived from a study of blood T cell repertoires in COVID-19 (dated by TCRdb to 2018 to 2020). Concerning the study at large: Collaborator samples came from the United States, Italy and Spain and covered acute and convalescent phases of COVID-19. The prospective study material was composed of cDNA or gDNA derived from T cells, B-cell-depleted T cells, or PBMCs. The dataset comprised deeply sampled blood TCRbeta repertoires from subjects exposed to, actively infected with, or recovered from COVID-19. The repertoires were released in a freely available public database meant as a resource for research on the immune response to SARS-CoV-2. Samples came from the ongoing ImmuneRACE study (first 160 participants) plus 1,254 subjects from 6 global collaborators. The sample metadata nearly always contained a de-identified subject ID, COVID-19 status, age in years and sex. Where HLA class I and class II types were available, the types were taken from metadata supplied by the sample provider, not from assay-based typing. General findings and caveats noted by the study authors: The quantity of clinical and demographic metadata differed by source and by participant and was supplied without curation.

The collaborating institutions used their own protocols to collect whole blood in K2EDTA tubes. Collaborator samples were shipped for TCRbeta analysis as frozen whole blood, isolated PBMCs, or DNA extracted from either sample type. TCRbeta CDR3 regions were amplified from genomic DNA by means of the immunoSEQ Assay, a bias-controlled multiplex PCR. As for the authors' bioinformatics: Within the assay, amplification of reference gene primers was used to estimate how many nucleated cells each sample contained. To quantify the absolute abundance of each unique TCRbeta CDR3 rearrangement, sequence reads were collapsed and filtered. For each sample, productive Simpson clonality was calculated by taking the square root of Simpson's diversity index across productive rearrangements. Held by TCRdb, this immuneACCESS table contains in-frame sequences only and omits some clones. Under half of the omission traces to an unresolved V gene where checked; the cause of the rest is unknown. V and J calls and clone size follow that table, whereas D and trimming were derived from the DNA. Here the sample has some 160,000 clones; more than 70% occur a single time. The ten largest clones add up to approximately 3% of the sample.

Sequenced sample: peripheral blood. The chain joins TRBV5-4 to TRBJ1-2; perhaps TRBD1 is the D gene, with 5 bases matching. This TCR derives from a man aged 55-75 years with acute or convalescent COVID-19. The nucleotide sequence is TGTGCCAGCAGCCCACAGCGGGGGTTTAACTATGGCTACACCTTC. This yields the protein CASSPQRGFNYGYTF. With the portions outside the CDR3 filled from the reference TRBV5-4 and TRBJ1-2 genes, the complete variable region becomes ETGVTQSPTHLIKTRGQQVTLRCSSQSGHNTVSWYQQALGQGPQFIFQYYREEENGRGNFPPRFSGLQFPNYSSELNVNALELDDSALYLCASSPQRGFNYGYTFGSGTRLTVV.